Listed below are T cell receptor beta chains from one sample, sequenced in a study of blood T cell repertoires in COVID-19. Some clones are missing from TCRdb's copy, which holds only in-frame ones; the method was immunoSEQ multiplex PCR. The sample shows 250,000 to 400,000 clones, roughly 88% of them seen only once. The sample taken for sequencing was peripheral blood. Receptor source: a woman under 40 with COVID-19, enrolled during active disease. Each CDR3 is given with its conserved first and last residue. Fields, in order: V gene, J gene, CDR3 protein.

V gene: TRBV6-4; J gene: TRBJ2-1; CDR3 protein: CASSGEGGSSEQFF
V gene: TRBV9; J gene: TRBJ2-3; CDR3 protein: CASSLSPLTDTQYF
V gene: TRBV9; J gene: TRBJ2-3; CDR3 protein: CASSARIAGVGSDTQYF
V gene: TRBV5-1; J gene: TRBJ2-3; CDR3 protein: CASSLAADSPTDTQYF
V gene: TRBV5-4; J gene: TRBJ2-1; CDR3 protein: CASSPRSSGEQFF
V gene: TRBV30; J gene: TRBJ2-1; CDR3 protein: CAGTSGTAIYNEQFF
V gene: TRBV15; J gene: TRBJ2-3; CDR3 protein: CATSRETAGGPGDTQYF
V gene: TRBV11-2; J gene: TRBJ2-7; CDR3 protein: CASSQGLGEQYF
V gene: TRBV5-1; J gene: TRBJ1-3; CDR3 protein: CASSLGTGPDPRNTIYF
V gene: TRBV15; J gene: TRBJ2-7; CDR3 protein: CATSRGSRAGEQYF
V gene: TRBV28; J gene: TRBJ1-2; CDR3 protein: CASRRTGTGNVGGYTF
V gene: TRBV5-5; J gene: TRBJ1-1; CDR3 protein: CASSLEPGNTEAFF
V gene: TRBV4-1; J gene: TRBJ1-2; CDR3 protein: CASSLRTETNNYGYTF
V gene: TRBV30; J gene: TRBJ2-3; CDR3 protein: CAWSVTAGVADTQYF
V gene: TRBV15; J gene: TRBJ1-2; CDR3 protein: CATSRVGAGGYTF
V gene: TRBV15; J gene: TRBJ1-2; CDR3 protein: CATSRAREELYGYTF
V gene: TRBV6-5; J gene: TRBJ1-2; CDR3 protein: CASSYEGANLNYGYTF
V gene: TRBV5-4; J gene: TRBJ1-2; CDR3 protein: CASSPDSYGYTF
V gene: TRBV5-1; J gene: TRBJ2-3; CDR3 protein: CASSPSRTSGMVDTQYF
V gene: TRBV5-5; J gene: TRBJ2-5; CDR3 protein: CASSGGGAQETQYF
V gene: TRBV3-1/TRBV3-2; J gene: TRBJ2-5; CDR3 protein: CASSQKGKEPWGETQYF
V gene: TRBV15; J gene: TRBJ2-7; CDR3 protein: CATSRDSGYEQYF
V gene: TRBV28; J gene: TRBJ1-1; CDR3 protein: CASRGQTLGDTEAFF
V gene: TRBV6-5; J gene: TRBJ1-1; CDR3 protein: CASSRGGGNTEAFF
V gene: TRBV10-3; J gene: TRBJ1-4; CDR3 protein: CASAQGNEKLFF
V gene: TRBV6-5; J gene: TRBJ2-7; CDR3 protein: CASSYRLAGPYEQYF
V gene: TRBV7-8; J gene: TRBJ2-2; CDR3 protein: CASSLQGLSNTGELFF
V gene: TRBV5-1; J gene: TRBJ1-2; CDR3 protein: CASSLLSGQDYGYTF
V gene: TRBV11-2; J gene: TRBJ2-7; CDR3 protein: CASSPGTGGTYEQYF
V gene: TRBV10-3; J gene: TRBJ2-7; CDR3 protein: CATGRGEYEQYF
V gene: TRBV19; J gene: TRBJ2-5; CDR3 protein: CASSKGTSGTGETQYF
V gene: TRBV18; J gene: TRBJ2-1; CDR3 protein: CASSPGLAFEQFF